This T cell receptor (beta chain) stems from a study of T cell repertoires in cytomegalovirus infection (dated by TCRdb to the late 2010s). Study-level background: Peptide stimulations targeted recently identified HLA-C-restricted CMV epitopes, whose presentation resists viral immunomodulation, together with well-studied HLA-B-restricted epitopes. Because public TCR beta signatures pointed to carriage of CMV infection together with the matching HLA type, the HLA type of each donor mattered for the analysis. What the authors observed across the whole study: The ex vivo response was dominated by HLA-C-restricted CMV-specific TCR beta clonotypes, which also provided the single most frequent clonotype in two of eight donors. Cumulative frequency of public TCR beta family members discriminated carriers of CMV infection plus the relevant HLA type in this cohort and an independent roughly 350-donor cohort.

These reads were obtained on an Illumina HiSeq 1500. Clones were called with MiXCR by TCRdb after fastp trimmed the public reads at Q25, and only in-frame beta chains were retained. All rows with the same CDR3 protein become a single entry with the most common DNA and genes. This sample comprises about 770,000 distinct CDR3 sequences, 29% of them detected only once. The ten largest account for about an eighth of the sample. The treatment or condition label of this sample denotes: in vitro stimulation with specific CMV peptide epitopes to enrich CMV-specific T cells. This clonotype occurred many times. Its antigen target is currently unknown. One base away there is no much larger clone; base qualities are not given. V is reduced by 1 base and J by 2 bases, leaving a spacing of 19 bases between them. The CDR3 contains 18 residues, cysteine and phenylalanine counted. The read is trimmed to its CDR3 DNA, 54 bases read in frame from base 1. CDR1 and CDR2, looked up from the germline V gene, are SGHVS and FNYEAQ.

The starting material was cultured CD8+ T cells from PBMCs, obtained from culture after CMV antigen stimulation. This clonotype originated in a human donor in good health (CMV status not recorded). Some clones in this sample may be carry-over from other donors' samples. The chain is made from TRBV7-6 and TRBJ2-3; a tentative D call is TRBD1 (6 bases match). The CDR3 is CASSLDPSGTIYTDTQYF. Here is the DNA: TGTGCCAGCAGCTTAGACCCGTCGGGGACAATTTACACAGATACGCAGTATTTT.